Sequencing of this T cell receptor (beta chain) was carried out in a study of cytomegalovirus exposure and HLA in healthy donors. The method was immunoSEQ multiplex PCR; TCRdb's version includes in-frame clones alone and lacks a portion of them. This table has about 250,000 clones, about 88% appearing once. With 4 bases clipped from V and 3 bases from J, the junction kept 7 bases outside the gene matches. Germline V gives CDR1 LNHDA, CDR2 SQIVND (reference sequence). This CDR3 is 15 amino acids long. This clone was picked up one time. The sequence was collected from a man in his late teens or twenties in good health and CMV-seropositive. The sample was PBMCs. The chain recombines TRBV19 with TRBJ2-7; 9 bases fit TRBD1. The CDR3 region is CASSNPGTGFYEQYF. The CDR3 bases are TGTGCCAGTAGTAACCCTGGGACAGGGTTCTACGAGCAGTACTTC.